Below are 13 T cell receptor beta chains sequenced from a single sample in a study of cytomegalovirus exposure and HLA in healthy donors. Vbeta (60) and Jbeta (13) primers were used in the PCR. Some clones are missing from TCRdb's copy, which holds only in-frame ones; the method was immunoSEQ multiplex PCR. In the table there are roughly 150,000 clones, 65% to 85% of which are singletons. Sequenced sample: PBMCs. The receptor set was obtained from a woman younger than 30 in good health and CMV-seronegative.

J is TRBJ1-2 and V is TRBV19, with no clear D. This CDR3 spans 17 amino acids. The V gene's germline CDR1 is LNHDA and CDR2 SQIVND (reference sequence). V lost 6 bases, J lost 3 bases, and 23 bases lay in between. The CDR3 coding sequence is TGTGCCAGTAGACAGAAAGGACTGCTCGAAAATTACTATGGCTACACCTTC. Its protein is CASRQKGLLENYYGYTF.

V and J are TRBV5-6 and TRBJ1-1; 7 positions agree with TRBD1. Looked up from germline, CDR1 is SGHDT and CDR2 is YYEEEE. J was trimmed by 1 base and V by 6 bases; bases with no gene match: 6. The CDR3 is made up of 14 amino acids. The CDR3 sequence: CASIRWTGNTEAFF. As DNA, the CDR3 is TGTGCCAGCATCCGTTGGACAGGGAACACTGAAGCTTTCTTT. Supplemented by reference TRBV5-6 and TRBJ1-1, the full variable domain reads DAGVTQSPTHLIKTRGQQVTLRCSPKSGHDTVSWYQQALGQGPQFIFQYYEEEERQRGNFPDRFSGHQFPNYSSELNVNALLLGDSALYLCASIRWTGNTEAFFGQGTRLTVV.

The chain employs TRBV28 and TRBJ1-2, with TRBD1 as a possible D gene (6 bases). CDR1 is MDHEN and CDR2 is SYDVKM in the germline V gene. This CDR3 contains 14 residues. V dropped 5 bases and J dropped 2 bases, with 12 bases sitting between them. For the CDR3, the DNA is TGTGCCAGCAGTACTCCCGGACAGAACTATGGCTACACCTTC. Protein: CASSTPGQNYGYTF.

A remark on this clone: The sample has other DNA sequences that encode this CDR3 too. CDR3 protein: CASSVRGLNTEAFF. The CDR3 DNA follows: TGTGCCAGCAGCGTAAGGGGGCTGAACACTGAAGCTTTCTTT. The rearrangement uses TRBV9 and TRBJ1-1; 7 bases match TRBD1. Per germline, CDR1 SGDLS and CDR2 YYNGEE. V lost 1 base to trimming and J lost 0 bases; unmatched junction nucleotides: 0. The length of the CDR3 is 14 residues.

This chain connects TRBV15 to TRBJ2-2; D possibly corresponds to TRBD1 (6 bases). CDR1 is LNHNV, CDR2 YYDKDF, per germline (reference sequence). This CDR3 contains 16 residues. Deletions cut 8 bases from V and 8 bases from J, with 24 bases between. CDR3 nucleotide sequence: TGTGCCACCGGGACACAGAACATTCAAAACGGGGGGGAGCTGTTTTTT. It encodes CATGTQNIQNGGELFF.

The J gene is TRBJ2-2, the V gene TRBV5-1; D gene unclear. The germline gives CDR1 SGHRS, CDR2 YFSETQ. V shed 0 bases and J shed 2 bases, with 8 bases lying between them. This CDR3 has 15 residues. The CDR3 protein is CASSLGQTNTGELFF. The CDR3, as DNA: TGCGCCAGCAGCTTGGGGCAGACTAACACCGGGGAGCTGTTTTTT.

The chain uses TRBV18 and TRBJ1-2; TRBD1 might be the D (6 bases). Germline CDR1 KGHSH, CDR2 LQKENI. This CDR3 contains 14 residues. Trimming cost V 5 bases and J 1 base, with 11 bases left between them. The CDR3 coding sequence is TGTGCCAGCTCAGGACAGACCCTTAACTATGGCTACACCTTC. This codes for CASSGQTLNYGYTF.

CDR3 in DNA: TGTGCCAGCACCACGAACCAGGTTAACACTGAAGCTTTCTTT. This translates into CASTTNQVNTEAFF. This chain links TRBV6-1 with TRBJ1-1; D is unresolved. The germline gives CDR1 MNHNS, CDR2 SASEGT. The CDR3 is made up of 14 amino acids. The V and J ends lost 7 bases and 2 bases respectively, with 14 bases between them.

The chain uses TRBV15 and TRBJ2-2, with D tentatively TRBD1 (6 bases). This CDR3 has 16 residues. Germline CDR1 reads LNHNV; CDR2 reads YYDKDF (reference sequence). Trimming pared 3 bases from V and 1 base from J, leaving 12 bases between. In nucleotides, the CDR3 is TGTGCCACCAGCAGTTACAGGGAAGGGAACACCGGGGAGCTGTTTTTT. Translation gives CATSSYREGNTGELFF.

The chain couples TRBV6-1 to TRBJ1-5, with 7 bases identical to TRBD1. This CDR3 is built from 14 residues. Germline V gives CDR1 MNHNS, CDR2 SASEGT. The junction had 7 bases not matched to a gene; V was cut back by 4 bases and J by 7 bases. The CDR3 region has the DNA TGTGCCAGCAGTGGTAGGGGGCGCGGACAGCCCCAGCATTTT. Amino acid sequence: CASSGRGRGQPQHF.

The chain employs TRBV7-9 and TRBJ2-7; 11 positions match TRBD1. The CDR3 extends over 16 amino acids. CDR1 is SEHNR and CDR2 is FQNEAQ in the germline V gene (reference sequence). J was trimmed by 2 bases and V by 0 bases; bases with no gene match: 3. The CDR3 DNA is TGTGCCAGCAGCTTAGCGGGACAGGGGGTTCCCTACGAGCAGTACTTC. This encodes CASSLAGQGVPYEQYF.

The count of this clone is one. The rearrangement joins TRBV9 to TRBJ1-1, with D possibly TRBD1 on 6 matching bases. CDR1 and CDR2 (germline): SGDLS, YYNGEE. This CDR3 is 14 amino acids long. The V end was cut by 6 bases, the J end by 6 bases, with 18 bases between. The CDR3 nucleotides read TGTGCCAGCACCATAGGGGGGGGGCCCCCTGAAGCTTTCTTT. Translated: CASTIGGGPPEAFF.

The chain links TRBV5-5 to TRBJ2-7; no clear D. Germline CDR1 reads SGHKS; CDR2 reads YYEKEE (reference sequence). The V end lost 1 base, the J end lost 2 bases, and 10 bases lay between the germline ends. The length of the CDR3 is 14 residues. The CDR3 sequence is CASSLRQATYEQYF. The CDR3 DNA reads TGTGCCAGCAGCTTGCGCCAAGCGACCTACGAGCAGTACTTC.